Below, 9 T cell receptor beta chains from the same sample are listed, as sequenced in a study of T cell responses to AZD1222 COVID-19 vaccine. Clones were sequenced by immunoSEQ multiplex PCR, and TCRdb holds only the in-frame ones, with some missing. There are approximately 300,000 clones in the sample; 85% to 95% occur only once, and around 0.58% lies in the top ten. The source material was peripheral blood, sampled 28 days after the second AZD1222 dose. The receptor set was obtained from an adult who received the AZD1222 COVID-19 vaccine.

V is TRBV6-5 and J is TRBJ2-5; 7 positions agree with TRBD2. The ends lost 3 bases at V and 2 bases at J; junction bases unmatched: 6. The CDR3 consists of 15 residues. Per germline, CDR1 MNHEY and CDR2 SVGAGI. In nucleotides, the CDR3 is TGTGCCAGCAGTTATCAGCTAGCGGAACAAGAGACCCAGTACTTC. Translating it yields CASSYQLAEQETQYF.

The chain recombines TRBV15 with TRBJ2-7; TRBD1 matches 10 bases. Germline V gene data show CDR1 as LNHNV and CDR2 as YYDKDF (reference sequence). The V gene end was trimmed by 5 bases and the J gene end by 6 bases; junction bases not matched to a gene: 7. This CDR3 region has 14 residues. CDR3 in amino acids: CATSARQGAGEQYF. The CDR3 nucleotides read TGTGCCACCAGCGCCCGACAGGGGGCTGGCGAGCAGTACTTC.

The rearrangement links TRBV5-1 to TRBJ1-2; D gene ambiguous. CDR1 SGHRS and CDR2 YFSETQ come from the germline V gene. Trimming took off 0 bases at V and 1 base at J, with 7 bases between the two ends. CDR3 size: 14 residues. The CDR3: CASSLDGGNYGYTF. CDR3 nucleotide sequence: TGCGCCAGCAGCTTGGATGGCGGTAACTATGGCTACACCTTC.

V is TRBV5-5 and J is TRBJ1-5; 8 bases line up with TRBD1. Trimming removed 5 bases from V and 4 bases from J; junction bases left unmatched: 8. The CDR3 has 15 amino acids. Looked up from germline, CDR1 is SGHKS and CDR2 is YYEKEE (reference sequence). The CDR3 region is CASSLTGVGNQPQHF. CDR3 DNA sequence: TGTGCCAGCAGTTTGACAGGGGTTGGAAATCAGCCCCAGCATTTT.

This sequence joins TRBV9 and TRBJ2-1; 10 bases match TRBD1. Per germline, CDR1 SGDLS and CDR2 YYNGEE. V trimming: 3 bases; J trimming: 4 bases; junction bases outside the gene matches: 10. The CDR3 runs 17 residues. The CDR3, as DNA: TGTGCCAGCAGCGGAGGGACAGGGGCCGGTAGTTACAATGAGCAGTTCTTC. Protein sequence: CASSGGTGAGSYNEQFF.

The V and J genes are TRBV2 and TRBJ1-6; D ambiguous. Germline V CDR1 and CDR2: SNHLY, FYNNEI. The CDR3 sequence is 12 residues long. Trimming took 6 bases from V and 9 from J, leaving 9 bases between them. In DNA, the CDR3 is TGTGCCAGCAGCGCTGACGTTTCACCCCTCCACTTT. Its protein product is CASSADVSPLHF.

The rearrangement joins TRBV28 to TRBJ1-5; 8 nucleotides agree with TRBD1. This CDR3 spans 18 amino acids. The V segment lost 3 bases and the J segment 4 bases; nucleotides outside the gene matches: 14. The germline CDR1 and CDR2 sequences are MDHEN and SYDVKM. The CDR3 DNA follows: TGTGCCAGCAGTTTCCCGGCTAAACAGGGGGGTGGAAATCAGCCCCAGCATTTT. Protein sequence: CASSFPAKQGGGNQPQHF.

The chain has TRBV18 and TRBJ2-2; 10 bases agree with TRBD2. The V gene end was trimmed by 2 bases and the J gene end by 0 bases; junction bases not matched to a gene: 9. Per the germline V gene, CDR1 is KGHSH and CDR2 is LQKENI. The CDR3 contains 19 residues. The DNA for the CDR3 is TGTGCCAGCTCACCAACAAGACCGGGACTAGCGACGAACACCGGGGAGCTGTTTTTT. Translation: CASSPTRPGLATNTGELFF.

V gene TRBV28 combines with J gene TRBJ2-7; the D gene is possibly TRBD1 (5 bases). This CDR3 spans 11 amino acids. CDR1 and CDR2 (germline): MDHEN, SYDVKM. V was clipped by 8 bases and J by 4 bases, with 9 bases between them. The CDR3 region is CASEDNYEQYF. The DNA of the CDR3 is TGTGCCAGCGAGGACAATTACGAGCAGTACTTC.